The 2 T cell receptor beta chains given below trace back to one sample, sequenced in a study of blood T cells in healthy people across ages. Through a sample-barcoded 5' primer and a J-beta primer mix, a second PCR was run for roughly 7 to 12 cycles. TCRdb reprocessed the 5' RACE reads with MiXCR, giving one entry per CDR3 protein. This sample has over 600,000 distinct CDR3 sequences, with around 21% found just once. The sequencing sample was made of blood. The origin of the receptors is a man aged 65 to 85 in good health.

The chain carries TRBV29-1 and TRBJ2-5, with TRBD2 as a possible D gene (6 bases). This CDR3 has 14 residues. The V and J ends lost 7 bases and 0 bases respectively, with 15 bases between them. Germline lookup yields CDR1 SQVTM and CDR2 ANQGSEA. CDR3 region: CSAKRRGYQETQYF. The CDR3 nucleotides read TGCAGCGCCAAGCGGAGGGGATACCAAGAGACCCAGTACTTC.

In this sample, this clonotype turned up a few times. The genes are TRBV10-3 and TRBJ2-6; D is perhaps TRBD1 (5 bases). Trimming took 7 bases from V and 0 from J, leaving 13 bases between them. Germline V gives CDR1 ENHRY, CDR2 SYGVKD. The CDR3 extends over 16 amino acids. In DNA, the CDR3 is TGTGCCATCACCTCGACAGTTCACTCTGGGGCCAACGTCCTGACTTTC. Its protein product is CAITSTVHSGANVLTF.